The rows below give T cell receptor beta chains drawn from one sample of a study of Tregs in tolerant kidney transplant recipients. Sequenced by immunoSEQ multiplex PCR; TCRdb stores in-frame clones only, minus some. Of fewer than 20,000 clones in the sample, 53% are singletons; the top ten hold 3% to 4%. These TCRs' antigens remain unknown. Here the sequenced sample was CD4+ T cells from blood cultured with allogeneic cells, taken before the transplant. The receptors come from a human patient who received a combined kidney and bone marrow transplant. Each CDR3 is given with its conserved first and last residue. The D gene is left open where the match is weak. Size tells how often a clone was seen (once, few, many) or the class of an expanded clone, and some rows leave it out.

size,length,J,D,V,DNA,CDR3
-,17,TRBJ2-2,-,TRBV11-3,TGTGCCAGCAGCTTAGTATTATACGGGAGCGGTACCGGGGAGCTGTTTTTT,CASSLVLYGSGTGELFF
-,15,TRBJ2-5,-,TRBV13,TGTGCCAGCAGCTTAGTTGCCCTATTCCAAGAGACCCAGTACTTC,CASSLVALFQETQYF
-,16,TRBJ1-5,-,TRBV7-3,TGTGCCAGCAGCCACATTGTCGGGGAAGGCAATCAGCCCCAGCATTTT,CASSHIVGEGNQPQHF
-,12,TRBJ1-2,-,TRBV2,TGTGCCAGCAGTCGAAGAATAGAAGCCTACACCTTC,CASSRRIEAYTF
-,15,TRBJ1-2,TRBD1,TRBV6-6,TGTGCCAGCAGTTACTCCAGGGGGGCTGGCTATGGCTACACCTTC,CASSYSRGAGYGYTF
few,14,TRBJ1-4,-,TRBV7-3,TGTGCCAGCAGCCCCGGTAGAAGGGGAGAAAAACTGTTTTTT,CASSPGRRGEKLFF
-,15,TRBJ1-1,-,TRBV6-5,TGTGCCAGCAGTTACTCCTATCGGGGATCCACTGAAGCTTTCTTT,CASSYSYRGSTEAFF
few,15,TRBJ2-7,-,TRBV4-3,TGCGCCAGCAGCCAACTCCCGGGACAAAGCTACGAGCAGTACTTC,CASSQLPGQSYEQYF
-,15,TRBJ2-5,-,TRBV11-3,TGTGCCAGCAGCCTCGTACAGGGGGGGGGAGAGACCCAGTACTTC,CASSLVQGGGETQYF
-,13,TRBJ2-7,TRBD1,TRBV4-3,TGCGCCAGCAGCCAGATGACAGGGGACGAGCAGTACTTC,CASSQMTGDEQYF
-,17,TRBJ1-1,TRBD1,TRBV28,TGTGCCAGCAGACAAGAGGGACAGGGGGCTATGAACACTGAAGCTTTCTTT,CASRQEGQGAMNTEAFF
-,15,TRBJ2-1,TRBD2,TRBV7-6,TGTGCCAGCAGCTTAGTTGGACTAGCATACAATGAGCAGTTCTTC,CASSLVGLAYNEQFF
-,13,TRBJ1-1,-,TRBV7-2,TGTGCCAGCAGCCGTACAGGGAACACTGAAGCTTTCTTT,CASSRTGNTEAFF
-,11,TRBJ2-7,TRBD1,TRBV20-1,TGCAGTGCTATAGGGGGCCCCGAGCAGTACTTC,CSAIGGPEQYF
-,15,TRBJ2-1,TRBD1,TRBV5-1,TGCGCCAGCAGCCCGGGACAGGGGGCCTACAATGAGCAGTTCTTC,CASSPGQGAYNEQFF
few,15,TRBJ2-2,-,TRBV5-1,TGCGCCAGCAGCTTGACCGGGGATAACACCGGGGAGCTGTTTTTT,CASSLTGDNTGELFF
-,13,TRBJ1-5,-,TRBV2,TGTGCCAGCAGGAGGGCGATGGATCAGCCCCAGCATTTT,CASRRAMDQPQHF
-,16,TRBJ2-2,-,TRBV19,TGTGCCAGTAGTTCGCGGACAGCCCCAAGCACCGGGGAGCTGTTTTTT,CASSSRTAPSTGELFF
-,16,TRBJ1-5,-,TRBV18,TGTGCCAGCTCACTCGGCCCAGGGTTTAGCAATCAGCCCCAGCATTTT,CASSLGPGFSNQPQHF
-,13,TRBJ1-2,-,TRBV11-1,TGTGCCAGCAGCTTAGGCCAGGGCAGCGGCTACACCTTC,CASSLGQGSGYTF
-,11,TRBJ2-5,-,TRBV6-6,TGTGCCAGCGCGTACCAAGAGACCCAGTACTTC,CASAYQETQYF
-,15,TRBJ2-1,-,TRBV27,TGTGCCAGCAGTCTAGGGGTTAGCTCCTACAATGAGCAGTTCTTC,CASSLGVSSYNEQFF
few,15,TRBJ1-4,-,TRBV7-9,TGTGCCAGCAGCTTAGTAAGACAAAAGAATGAAAAACTGTTTTTT,CASSLVRQKNEKLFF
-,14,TRBJ1-1,-,TRBV30,TGTGCCTGGAGTCTAGAACAGGTGGGGACTGAAGCTTTCTTT,CAWSLEQVGTEAFF
-,19,TRBJ1-5,-,TRBV21-1,TGTGCCAGCAGCAACCGTTGGACAGGCCCTCCTTATAGCAATCAGCCCCAGCATTTT,CASSNRWTGPPYSNQPQHF
few,16,TRBJ2-3,-,TRBV4-1,TGCGCCAGCAGCCAGCTACCCACTCTAAGCACAGATACGCAGTATTTT,CASSQLPTLSTDTQYF
-,15,TRBJ1-4,TRBD1,TRBV5-1,TGCGCCAGCAGCTTGGGGGACAGGAACAATGAAAAACTGTTTTTT,CASSLGDRNNEKLFF
-,15,TRBJ2-1,TRBD1,TRBV5-4,TGTGCCAGCAGCCTTGGGACAGGGGACTACAATGAGCAGTTCTTC,CASSLGTGDYNEQFF
once,16,TRBJ2-7,-,TRBV27,TGTGCCAGCAGTCCCCTAAGCGACAGAAGAACCTACGAGCAGTACTTC,CASSPLSDRRTYEQYF
-,16,TRBJ2-3,TRBD2,TRBV2,TGTGCCAGCAGTGGGACTAGCGGGGGGGCCACAGATACGCAGTATTTT,CASSGTSGGATDTQYF
-,20,TRBJ2-2,TRBD2,TRBV9,TGTGCCAGCAGCGTAGATCCGGGAGGGGGACTTAGACCGAACACCGGGGAGCTGTTTTTT,CASSVDPGGGLRPNTGELFF
few,13,TRBJ2-4,-,TRBV11-2,TGTGCCAGCAGCTTAGAAACACTGGGCCCCGTATACTTC,CASSLETLGPVYF
-,13,TRBJ1-2,-,TRBV6-6,TGTGCCAGCAGTTACTCGACTCCAAGCCGCTACACCTTC,CASSYSTPSRYTF
-,13,TRBJ1-2,TRBD1,TRBV7-9,TGTGCCAGCAGCCACGGACAGGGCCAGGGCTACACCTTC,CASSHGQGQGYTF
-,16,TRBJ1-1,TRBD1,TRBV4-3,TGCGCCAGCAGCCAAGATCCCCGGACAGGGGGCCTGCGAGCTTTCTTT,CASSQDPRTGGLRAFF
-,13,TRBJ2-7,-,TRBV4-2,TGTGCCAGCAGCCTTGAGCACGGCTACGAGCAGTACTTC,CASSLEHGYEQYF